This T cell receptor beta chain was identified in a study of cytomegalovirus exposure and HLA in healthy donors. In the study overall: A prior study identified 117 million unique TCR beta sequences from some 200 million T cells.

The CDR3 loop spans 16 amino acids. Per germline, CDR1 SGHTA and CDR2 FQGTGA. For this clone: The junction differs from germline at one of its ends, possibly a read error.

In the PCR, 60 Vbeta and 13 Jbeta primers were used. The table came from immunoSEQ multiplex PCR; TCRdb's copy has only in-frame clones and leaves some out. The repertoire holds 150,000 to 200,000 clones, with approximately 85% as singletons. The sequence was collected from a woman in her forties or fifties in good health and CMV-seropositive. The material sequenced was PBMCs. The chain employs TRBV7-3 and TRBJ2-2; 7 bases align to TRBD2. The CDR3 region has the DNA TGTGCCAGCACAGCAAAAGCGGGAATTGGCACCGGAGAGCTGTTTTTT. Its translation: CASTAKAGIGTGELFF. The full variable domain, completed using reference TRBV7-3 and TRBJ2-2, is GAGVSQTPSNKVTEKGKYVELRCDPISGHTALYWYRQSLGQGPEFLIYFQGTGAADDSGLPNDRFFAVRPEGSVSTLKIQRTERGDSAVYLCASTAKAGIGTGELFFGEGSRLTVL.